This TCR beta chain emerged from a study of blood T cell repertoires in COVID-19. At the level of the study: The United States, Italy and Spain were the sources of the acute and convalescent COVID-19 samples. PBMCs, B-cell-depleted T cells, or T cells provided the cDNA or gDNA that made up the material.

V lost 6 bases, J lost 6 bases, and 4 bases stayed unmatched. The CDR3 loop spans 14 amino acids. The germline V gene encodes CDR1 LNHDA and CDR2 SQIVND (reference sequence). Cohorts were determined from participant-reported clinical history. Two negative PCRs, clearance, or symptom resolution had been documented for recovered Cohort 3 donors. Assay: immunoSEQ multiplex PCR; the TCRdb copy retains only in-frame clones and omits some. The sample lists roughly 400,000 clones; around 87% were seen once. This receptor was taken from a woman between 50 and 59 years old who had recovered from COVID-19. The sample was PBMCs or T cells enriched from blood (not recorded which). The V call is TRBV19, the J call TRBJ2-1; 11 bases match TRBD2. CDR3 in DNA: TGTGCCAGTAGGCTAGCGGGGGGTAGCAATGAGCAGTTCTTC. This sequence encodes CASRLAGGSNEQFF.